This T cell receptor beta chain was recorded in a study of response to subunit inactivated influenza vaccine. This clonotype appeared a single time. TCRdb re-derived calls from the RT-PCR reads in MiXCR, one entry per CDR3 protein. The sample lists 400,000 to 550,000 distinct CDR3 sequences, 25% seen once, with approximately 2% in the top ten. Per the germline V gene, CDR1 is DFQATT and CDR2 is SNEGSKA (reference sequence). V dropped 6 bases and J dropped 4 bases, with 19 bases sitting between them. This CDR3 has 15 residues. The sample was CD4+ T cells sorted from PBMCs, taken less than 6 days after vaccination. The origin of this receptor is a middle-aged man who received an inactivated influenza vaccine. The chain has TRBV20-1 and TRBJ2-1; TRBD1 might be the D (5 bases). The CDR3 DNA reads TGCAGTGCCAAGACAGAGTCCTTGATTTACAATGAGCAGTTCTTC. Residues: CSAKTESLIYNEQFF.